This TCR beta chain was observed in a study of blood T cell repertoires in COVID-19. Looking at the study overall: Both acute and convalescent COVID-19 samples were obtained from the United States, Italy and Spain. Sources were T cells, B-cell-depleted T cells, or PBMCs; the material itself was cDNA or gDNA.

Data came from immunoSEQ multiplex PCR; TCRdb stores just in-frame clones and leaves some out. The table has roughly 300,000 clones, more than 85% seen once. The CDR3 is made up of 16 amino acids. Between the trimmed V and J ends, which lost 5 bases and 3 bases, there was a span of 20 bases. Germline V gives CDR1 SEHNR, CDR2 FQNEAQ (reference sequence). In assigning cohorts, the study relied on participant-reported clinical history. Cohort 3 donors were reported recovered after two negative PCRs, clearance, or symptom resolution. This clone has more than one count but fewer than ten. This chain connects TRBV7-9 to TRBJ2-7; a possible D gene is TRBD1 (5 bases). The clonotype comes from a woman aged 25-40 years who had recovered from COVID-19. The sequencing input was PBMCs or T cells enriched from blood (not recorded which). The CDR3 region is CASSPPAQGWGYEQYF. CDR3 in DNA: TGTGCCAGCAGCCCCCCCGCCCAGGGTTGGGGCTACGAGCAGTACTTC.